This is a list of T cell receptor beta chains from one sample in a study of blood T cell repertoires in COVID-19. Sequencing used immunoSEQ multiplex PCR; TCRdb keeps in-frame clones, though not all of them. There are fewer than 250,000 clones in the sample; nearly 85% occur only once, and less than 6.5% lies in the top ten. Input material: peripheral blood. The receptors stem from a human donor in a cohort sampled during active COVID-19. Each CDR3 is given with its conserved first and last residue.

j_call v_call cdr3_aa
TRBJ2-1 TRBV5-6 CASSLGAGGYNEQFF
TRBJ2-7 TRBV5-1 CASMSSGGLSEQYF
TRBJ1-2 TRBV6-5 CASRLTGSGYGYTF
TRBJ1-5 TRBV28 CASSLYGRGRNQPQHF
TRBJ2-5 TRBV2 CASSPRTTQETQYF
TRBJ2-2 TRBV29-1 CSVRDTGELFF
TRBJ1-4 TRBV18 CASSPNGGIANEKLFF
TRBJ2-5 TRBV6-2/TRBV6-3 CASSRSSLGETQYF
TRBJ2-7 TRBV10-1 CASSGQVGGREQYF
TRBJ2-4 TRBV6-2/TRBV6-3 CASSSYEAKNIQYF
TRBJ1-5 TRBV2 CASSEWGRGQPQHF
TRBJ2-5 TRBV5-8 CASNIGGGNQETQYF
TRBJ2-1 TRBV6-5 CASVLAGGPYNEQFF
TRBJ2-3 TRBV9 CASSLQGRSGVKGDTQYF
TRBJ1-6 TRBV19 CASSMAAAYNSPLHF
TRBJ2-2 TRBV6-1 CASSEGPRTGNTGELFF
TRBJ2-3 TRBV24-1 CATSDQGLATDTQYF
TRBJ2-1 TRBV9 CASSVAGVNEQFF
TRBJ1-2 TRBV11-2 CASSLGDSYGYTF
TRBJ1-1 TRBV11-3 CASSPRDSVTEAFF
TRBJ1-3 TRBV18 CASSPTGRTGNTIYF
TRBJ1-2 TRBV18 CASSLDRDYGYTF
TRBJ2-7 TRBV5-6 CASSPGTGSREQYF
TRBJ2-7 TRBV7-2 CASSADSFYEQYF
TRBJ2-2 TRBV14 CASSLLGGAGTGELFF
TRBJ1-5 TRBV19 CASSIDQGHNQPQHF
TRBJ1-1 TRBV10-3 CATGGVSATEAFF
TRBJ2-7 TRBV23-1 CASGPQRPAGEQYF
TRBJ1-1 TRBV11-2 CASSPDRVSTEAFF
TRBJ2-5 TRBV6-6 CASSHPPPRDRVGETQYF
TRBJ2-7 TRBV6-5 CASRMPGQGSYEQYF
TRBJ2-1 TRBV9 CASSVRGLGEQFF
TRBJ2-1 TRBV6-5 CASTPGQGSWNEQFF
TRBJ1-1 TRBV11-2 CASSPEPGPAFF
TRBJ2-3 TRBV7-3 CASSLTGTPTDTQYF
TRBJ2-3 TRBV18 CASSPVRARGDTQYF
TRBJ2-1 TRBV3-1/TRBV3-2 CASSQSGLAGVEQFF
TRBJ2-1 TRBV28 CASRLRWSGSSYNEQFF
TRBJ2-7 TRBV19 CASSIGGYSYEQYF
TRBJ2-7 TRBV27 CASRPLTRFHEQYF
TRBJ2-5 TRBV6-5 CASSRRSGQETQYF
TRBJ2-4 TRBV5-1 CASSGTGEPQNIQYF
TRBJ1-1 TRBV27 CASSLQGTGGIAFF
TRBJ2-5 TRBV20-1 CSASRREKETQYF
TRBJ2-3 TRBV19 CASRHGQGADTQYF
TRBJ2-7 TRBV19 CASSRLGQGVGEQYF
TRBJ2-1 TRBV7-2 CASSPLGTGKNNEQFF
TRBJ1-6 TRBV4-1 CASSQDAGGGLYNSPLHF
TRBJ1-6 TRBV28 CASSRQTGGAESPLHF
TRBJ1-4 TRBV3-1/TRBV3-2 CASSQDPGTGGKEKLFF
TRBJ1-1 TRBV5-1 CASSLGSTGAFF
TRBJ1-2 TRBV27 CASRLRAGAGGYTF
TRBJ1-1 TRBV7-2 CASSANSGTEAFF
TRBJ2-4 TRBV10-3 CAISENHVLVAKNIQYF